The following is a T cell receptor beta chain sequence with its context. Its antigen is unidentified. This entry comes from a study of cytomegalovirus exposure and HLA in healthy donors. The wider study: HLA-typed donors were the source of about 85 million unique TCRs, which an early data release held. Findings and caveats of the study: When analyzed later, the rates of TCR association showed variation by HLA locus, with DRB1 the most and HLA-C the fewest.

The CDR3 is 14 amino acids. V was trimmed by 1 base and J by 2 bases, leaving 8 bases between them. Germline values: CDR1 SGHAT, CDR2 FQNNGV. With 60 Vbeta and 13 Jbeta primers, the PCR was carried out. Profiled with immunoSEQ multiplex PCR; TCRdb holds only in-frame clones, not every one. The sample has about 130,000 clones; about 85% are singletons. This TCR was sampled from a man aged 18-30 years in good health and CMV-seropositive. The chain employs TRBV11-2 and TRBJ2-5; the D gene is possibly TRBD1 (6 bases). The sample was PBMCs. DNA for the CDR3: TGTGCCAGCAGCTTAGTACAGGGTCAAGAGACCCAGTACTTC. Encoded protein: CASSLVQGQETQYF.